The present entry profiles one T cell receptor (beta chain) with its context. The antigen is unknown. The data were obtained in a study of shared clonotypes between healthy human individuals. This CDR3 has 17 amino acids. Trimming cost V 7 bases and J 1 base, with 20 bases left between them. Germline CDR1 SGHVS, CDR2 FQNEAQ. Notes on the study in general: Despite large depth, sorted-subset datasets appeared incompletely sequenced.

Assay used: immunoSEQ multiplex PCR; TCRdb lists only in-frame clones, some missing. The sample carries under 1,900,000 clones, approximately 98.5% recorded once. The rearrangement links TRBV7-8 to TRBJ2-1; D uncertain. This TCR was sampled from a man aged 25-45 years in good health. Material for sequencing was naive CD4+ T cells sorted from blood. As for subset: CD45RA+ positively selected. The CDR3 loop reads CASTTYRGHPSYNEQFF. CDR3 in DNA: TGTGCCAGCACCACTTATAGAGGCCACCCTTCCTACAATGAGCAGTTCTTC.